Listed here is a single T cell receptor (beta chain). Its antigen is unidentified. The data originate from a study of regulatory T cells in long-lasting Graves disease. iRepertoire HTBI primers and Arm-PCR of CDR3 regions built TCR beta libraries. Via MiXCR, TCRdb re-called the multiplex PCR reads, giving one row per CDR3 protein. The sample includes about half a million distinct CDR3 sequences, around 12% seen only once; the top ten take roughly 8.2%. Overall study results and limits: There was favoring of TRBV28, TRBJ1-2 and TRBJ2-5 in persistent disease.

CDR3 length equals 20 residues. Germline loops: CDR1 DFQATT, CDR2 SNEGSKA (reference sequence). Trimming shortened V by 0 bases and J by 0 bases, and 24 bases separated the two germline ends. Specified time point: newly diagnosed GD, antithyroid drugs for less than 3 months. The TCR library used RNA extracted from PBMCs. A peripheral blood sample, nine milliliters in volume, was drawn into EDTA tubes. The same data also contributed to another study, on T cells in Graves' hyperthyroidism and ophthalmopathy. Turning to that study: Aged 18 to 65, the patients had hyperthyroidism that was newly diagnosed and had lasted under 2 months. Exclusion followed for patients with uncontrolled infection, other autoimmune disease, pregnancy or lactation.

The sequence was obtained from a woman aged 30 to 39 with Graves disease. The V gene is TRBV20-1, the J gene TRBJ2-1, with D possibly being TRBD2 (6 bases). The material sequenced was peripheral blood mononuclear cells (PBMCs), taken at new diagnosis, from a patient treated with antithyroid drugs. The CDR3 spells CSARDLRRTSSTRSYNEQFF. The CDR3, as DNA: TGCAGTGCTAGAGATCTCCGGCGTACTAGCTCGACACGCTCCTACAATGAGCAGTTCTTC.